The 28 T cell receptor beta chains in this list originate from one sample, sequenced in a study of blood T cell repertoires in COVID-19. The data were produced by immunoSEQ multiplex PCR, yet TCRdb's version contains in-frame clones alone and is incomplete. The sample has around 180,000 clones; approximately 86% are singletons. The sample consisted of peripheral blood. The receptor set was obtained from a woman younger than 45 with active or convalescent COVID-19.

The chain uses TRBV3-1 (or the pseudogene TRBV3-2) and TRBJ1-1; D call uncertain. Trimming pared 4 bases from V and 4 bases from J, leaving 13 bases between. CDR3 length: 14 amino acids. Per the germline V gene, CDR1 is LGHDT and CDR2 is YNNKEL (reference sequence). CDR3 sequence: CASSRGGGPTEAFF. The CDR3 region has the DNA TGTGCCAGCAGCCGCGGTGGAGGGCCCACTGAAGCTTTCTTT.

The genes are TRBV27 and TRBJ1-2; D is ambiguous. Germline lookup yields CDR1 MNHEY and CDR2 SMNVEV (reference sequence). Trimming took 2 bases from V and 2 from J, leaving 12 bases between them. CDR3 length equals 15 residues. The CDR3 here is CASSLRAGINYGYTF. The CDR3, as DNA: TGTGCCAGCAGTTTAAGAGCAGGTATAAACTATGGCTACACCTTC.

The chain links TRBV18 to TRBJ2-2; D unclear. The CDR3 loop spans 13 amino acids. Deletions cut 0 bases from V and 6 bases from J, with 5 bases between. Germline V CDR1 and CDR2: KGHSH, LQKENI. In DNA, the CDR3 is TGTGCCAGCTCACCACCACAGCCCGGGGAGCTGTTTTTT. It codes for CASSPPQPGELFF.

This rearrangement joins TRBV6-5 to TRBJ2-1; 9 bases are a match to TRBD2. CDR1 is MNHEY and CDR2 is SVGAGI in the germline V gene. With 6 bases clipped from V and 3 bases from J, the junction kept 6 bases outside the gene matches. The length of the CDR3 is 15 residues. The CDR3 protein is CASRPSGNVYNEQFF. The DNA of the CDR3 is TGTGCCAGCAGACCTAGCGGGAACGTCTACAATGAGCAGTTCTTC.

This chain uses TRBV6-5 with TRBJ2-1; D call uncertain. Trimming stripped 7 bases from V and 0 bases from J, with 13 bases between. The CDR3 is made up of 15 amino acids. The germline gives CDR1 MNHEY, CDR2 SVGAGI. Written as DNA, the CDR3 is TGTGCCAGCAAACCCCGAACGAGCTCCTACAATGAGCAGTTCTTC. This gives the protein CASKPRTSSYNEQFF.

The chain combines TRBV2 with TRBJ1-1; possibly TRBD1 for D (6 bases). V lost 8 bases and J lost 0, with 19 bases in between. Germline V gives CDR1 SNHLY, CDR2 FYNNEI. This CDR3 comprises 16 residues. In DNA, the CDR3 is TGTGCCAGCGACATGGACAGTTCATCAATGAACACTGAAGCTTTCTTT. It is translated as CASDMDSSSMNTEAFF.

The chain joins TRBV30 to TRBJ1-5; D call uncertain. This CDR3 has 14 residues. From germline, CDR1 is GTSNPN and CDR2 SVGIG (reference sequence). V was shortened by 3 bases and J by 1 base, with 10 bases between the two germline ends. The CDR3 loop is CAWSAGISNQPQHF. The CDR3 coding sequence is TGTGCCTGGAGCGCGGGAATCAGCAATCAGCCCCAGCATTTT.

The CDR3 DNA reads TGTGCCAGCAGCTCTACAGGGGGATATCCACCCCTCCACTTT. Its protein product is CASSSTGGYPPLHF. The J gene is TRBJ1-6, the V gene TRBV5-6; 8 bases are shared with TRBD1. Germline values: CDR1 SGHDT, CDR2 YYEEEE. The CDR3 has 14 residues. Trimming at V came to 3 bases and at J to 11 bases, leaving 7 bases not matched to a gene.

V gene TRBV6-5 combines with J gene TRBJ2-3; D gene uncertain. Germline loops: CDR1 MNHEY, CDR2 SVGAGI. The V end was cut by 4 bases, the J end by 4 bases, with 18 bases between. The CDR3 length is 16 residues. This CDR3 is CASSSTAPMGPDTQYF. The CDR3 nucleotides are TGTGCCAGCAGTTCGACGGCCCCCATGGGCCCAGATACGCAGTATTTT.

The chain uses TRBV5-6 and TRBJ1-6; no reliable D call. CDR1 is SGHDT, CDR2 YYEEEE, per germline. The CDR3 totals 16 residues. V was trimmed by 4 bases and J by 4 bases, leaving 15 bases between them. In DNA form, the CDR3 reads TGTGCCAGCAGCCCTCGAGGCGGACTTTATAATTCACCCCTCCACTTT. Encoded protein: CASSPRGGLYNSPLHF.

The V gene is TRBV12-3 or TRBV12-4, the J gene TRBJ1-1; D not resolved. V dropped 7 bases and J dropped 1 base, with 7 bases sitting between them. This CDR3 has 12 residues. For the CDR3, the DNA is TGTGCCAGCAAATACGGGAACACTGAAGCTTTCTTT. This codes for CASKYGNTEAFF.

This rearrangement joins TRBV6-6 to TRBJ1-4, with D possibly TRBD1 on 6 matching bases. The CDR3 is made up of 15 amino acids. CDR1 is MNHNY, CDR2 SVGAGI, per germline (reference sequence). Trimming shortened V by 4 bases and J by 5 bases, and 14 bases separated the two germline ends. CDR3 DNA: TGTGCCAGCAGTTCCCTGGACAGCCTAAATGAAAAACTGTTTTTT. Its protein is CASSSLDSLNEKLFF.

The CDR3 sequence: CASSRQGPSGNTIYF. The CDR3 DNA reads TGTGCCAGTAGTAGACAGGGGCCCTCTGGAAACACCATATATTTT. The chain has TRBV19 and TRBJ1-3, with 8 bases that match TRBD1. This CDR3 has 15 amino acids. Unmatched junction bases numbered 2, after V lost 4 bases and J lost 0 bases. Germline V gives CDR1 LNHDA, CDR2 SQIVND (reference sequence).

The chain employs TRBV4-1 and TRBJ2-7; 9 nucleotides align to TRBD2. Germline lookup yields CDR1 MGHRA and CDR2 YSYEKL. The length of the CDR3 is 15 residues. Trimming removed 3 bases from V and 2 bases from J; junction bases left unmatched: 5. The CDR3 loop reads CASSHTLAGTYEQYF. As DNA, the CDR3 is TGCGCCAGCAGCCACACTCTAGCGGGAACCTACGAGCAGTACTTC.

The chain joins TRBV5-1 to TRBJ2-3, with 8 bases aligning to TRBD1. The CDR3 covers 18 residues. From germline, CDR1 is SGHRS and CDR2 YFSETQ. The J segment lost 4 bases and the V segment lost 0 bases, leaving 13 bases of the junction unmatched. Here the CDR3 DNA reads TGCGCCAGCAGCTTGGTCTCGGACAGGGCGATCCCTTCAGATACGCAGTATTTT. Protein: CASSLVSDRAIPSDTQYF.

The chain is built from TRBV19 and TRBJ2-1; 9 positions match TRBD2. The CDR3 spans 14 residues. Germline V gene sequence: CDR1 LNHDA, CDR2 SQIVND (reference sequence). Trimming took 7 bases from V and 4 from J; bases not matched to a gene: 5. Here the CDR3 DNA reads TGTGCCAGTACATCGGCGGGGGGGTACAATGAGCAGTTCTTC. Its protein product is CASTSAGGYNEQFF.

CDR3 residues: CASSYQASGNTIYF. CDR3 sequence (DNA): TGTGCCAGCAGTTACCAAGCTTCTGGAAACACCATATATTTT. The rearrangement uses TRBV6-6 and TRBJ1-3; unclear D gene. The CDR3 is 14 residues long. Looked up from germline, CDR1 is MNHNY and CDR2 is SVGAGI (reference sequence). The V gene lost 2 bases and the J gene lost 1 base, with 6 bases spanning the gap.

This clone occurred once. The chain uses TRBV5-6 and TRBJ1-2, with TRBD1 matching over 12 bases. Germline CDR1 and CDR2: SGHDT and YYEEEE. The CDR3 is 15 amino acids. The V segment lost 4 bases and the J segment 8 bases; nucleotides outside the gene matches: 9. The CDR3 DNA follows: TGTGCCAGCAGCGTCGGGACAGGGGGCGCATTGGGCTACACCTTC. Residues: CASSVGTGGALGYTF.

This rearrangement joins TRBV9 to TRBJ1-3, with D possibly TRBD1 on 5 matching bases. The CDR3 contains 15 residues. The V and J ends lost 4 bases and 3 bases respectively, with 14 bases between them. The germline V gene has CDR1 SGDLS and CDR2 YYNGEE. The CDR3 DNA is TGTGCCAGCAGCTCGGGGGGGTTCAGTGGAAACACCATATATTTT. Protein product: CASSSGGFSGNTIYF.

The chain employs TRBV7-9 and TRBJ2-2, with 7 bases that match TRBD2. In germline, CDR1 is SEHNR, CDR2 FQNEAQ (reference sequence). The CDR3 is 15 residues long. J was trimmed by 1 base and V by 5 bases; bases with no gene match: 4. The CDR3 here is CASSVSSGNTGELFF. The CDR3 DNA reads TGTGCCAGCAGCGTTTCTAGCGGGAACACCGGGGAGCTGTTTTTT.

V is TRBV27 and J is TRBJ1-5, with 8 bases that match TRBD1. The CDR3 runs to 16 residues. J gave up 0 bases and V 6 bases, and 7 bases lay outside the gene matches. The V gene's germline CDR1 is MNHEY and CDR2 SMNVEV (reference sequence). CDR3 protein: CASSPRGPYSNQPQHF. DNA for the CDR3: TGTGCCAGCAGCCCCAGGGGGCCGTATAGCAATCAGCCCCAGCATTTT.

This sequence joins TRBV11-2 and TRBJ2-1; 7 positions match TRBD2. This CDR3 has 13 residues. CDR1 and CDR2 (germline): SGHAT, FQNNGV. V dropped 4 bases and J dropped 11; count of bases not matched to a gene: 8. The DNA for the CDR3 is TGTGCCAGCAGCTCTAATTTAGCGGGCCAGCAGTTCTTC. This sequence encodes CASSSNLAGQQFF. Full variable domain (rest looked up from reference TRBV11-2 and TRBJ2-1): EAGVAQSPRYKIIEKRQSVAFWCNPISGHATLYWYQQILGQGPKLLIQFQNNGVVDDSQLPKDRFSAERLKGVDSTLKIQPAKLEDSAVYLCASSSNLAGQQFFGPGTRLTVL.

J is TRBJ2-6 and V is TRBV6-6; maybe TRBD2 (5 bases). Germline V gene data show CDR1 as MNHNY and CDR2 as SVGAGI (reference sequence). V lost 6 bases to trimming and J lost 0 bases, with 24 bases between them. The length of the CDR3 is 20 residues. CDR3 nucleotides: TGTGCCAGCAGCTACCCCGTAGGAGCGGAGATGAGCTCTGGGGCCAACGTCCTGACTTTC. Protein sequence: CASSYPVGAEMSSGANVLTF.

The chain joins TRBV2 to TRBJ2-2, with 11 bases lining up with TRBD2. Unmatched junction bases numbered 2, after V lost 6 bases and J lost 5 bases. CDR3 length: 14 amino acids. Germline values: CDR1 SNHLY, CDR2 FYNNEI. This CDR3 reads CASRRTSGTGELFF. The CDR3 coding sequence is TGTGCCAGCAGAAGGACTAGCGGGACCGGGGAGCTGTTTTTT.

The chain combines TRBV6-5 with TRBJ1-1; perhaps TRBD1 as D (5 bases). V gave up 5 bases and J gave up 0 bases, with 13 bases separating them. Germline V gene data show CDR1 as MNHEY and CDR2 as SVGAGI. The CDR3 is made up of 15 amino acids. CDR3 region: CASSPQQVMNTEAFF. The CDR3 coding sequence is TGTGCCAGCAGTCCCCAACAGGTCATGAACACTGAAGCTTTCTTT.

This chain connects TRBV28 to TRBJ1-2; no firm D call. Germline lookup yields CDR1 MDHEN and CDR2 SYDVKM. This CDR3 has 13 residues. The V gene lost 5 bases and the J gene lost 8 bases, with 15 bases spanning the gap. The CDR3 DNA reads TGTGCCAGCAGTCCGTCCGACCGGGGAGGCTACACCTTC. This translates into CASSPSDRGGYTF.

Only one count was recorded for this clone. The gene calls are TRBV28 and TRBJ2-7; D is perhaps TRBD1 (5 bases). The V and J ends lost 7 bases and 3 bases respectively, with 13 bases between them. The length of the CDR3 is 13 residues. Germline-derived CDR1 and CDR2 are MDHEN and SYDVKM. This CDR3 reads CASTVPGRYEQYF. The CDR3 DNA is TGTGCCAGCACAGTGCCAGGGCGCTACGAGCAGTACTTC.

The chain uses TRBV28 and TRBJ1-5, with 7 positions matching TRBD1. Per the germline V gene, CDR1 is MDHEN and CDR2 is SYDVKM. This CDR3 is 15 amino acids long. Losses at the gene ends were 5 bases for V and 7 bases for J; bases not matched to a gene: 11. CDR3 bases: TGTGCCAGCAGTAAACGAACAGGGGTGTGGCAGCCCCAGCATTTT. Translation: CASSKRTGVWQPQHF.